The source of this T cell receptor (beta chain) is a study of cytomegalovirus exposure and HLA in healthy donors. As to this clone: As yet, its antigen is unknown.

This PCR relied on a set of 60 Vbeta primers and 13 Jbeta primers. The repertoire was sequenced with immunoSEQ multiplex PCR; TCRdb's copy has only in-frame clones and lacks some. The sample yields around 110,000 clones, 8.5% to 10% seen once. The V gene's germline CDR1 is SGHVS and CDR2 FNYEAQ. The CDR3 length is 15 residues. Losses at the gene ends were 5 bases for V and 3 bases for J; bases not matched to a gene: 5. General study results and limits: In a later analysis, TCR beta V- and J-gene trimming was associated with a missense DCLRE1C variant. Most TCR sequences proved rare, with some public TCRs found in many donors. Follow-up analysis found HLA locus-dependent TCR association rates, highest for DRB1 and lowest for HLA-C. The study listed 164 cytomegalovirus-associated TCR beta chains.

This rearrangement joins TRBV7-6 to TRBJ2-1; TRBD1 matches 9 bases. This TCR came from a man aged 30 to 39 in good health and CMV-seronegative. The source material was PBMCs. CDR3 sequence (DNA): TGTGCCAGCAGCCATGGACAGGGGAACTACAATGAGCAGTTCTTC. Translating gives CASSHGQGNYNEQFF.